Listed below are T cell receptor beta chains from one sample, sequenced in a study of OX40 agonist ivuxolimab in advanced cancers. TCRdb's table, derived via immunoSEQ multiplex PCR, lists solely in-frame clones and lacks some. This sample has about 81,000 clones, with roughly 91% found just once. The specimen comprised CD4+ or CD8+ T cells sorted from blood, sampled in a trial of the OX40 agonist ivuxolimab. The receptors here all came from an adult with an advanced solid tumor such as melanoma, head and neck, liver or kidney cancer. CDR3s include the opening cysteine and the closing phenylalanine or tryptophan. Each record gives: V gene, D gene, J gene, clone size, CDR3 protein, CDR3 DNA. The D gene is left open where the match is weak. Only part of the rows carry a size: once, few, many, or a class if the clone is expanded.

TRBV6-5	NA	TRBJ2-7	NA	CASSYSGDRTYEQYF	TGTGCCAGCAGTTACTCAGGAGACAGGACCTACGAGCAGTACTTC
TRBV4-1	NA	TRBJ2-7	NA	CASSPVGDSYEQYF	TGCGCCAGCAGCCCTGTGGGGGACTCTTACGAGCAGTACTTC
TRBV19	NA	TRBJ2-7	NA	CASSLGAPYAYEQYF	TGTGCCAGTAGTTTGGGGGCTCCCTATGCCTACGAGCAGTACTTC
TRBV10-3	TRBD1	TRBJ2-7	NA	CAISVDRVDEQYF	TGTGCCATCAGTGTGGACAGGGTGGACGAGCAGTACTTC
TRBV6-6	TRBD1	TRBJ1-2	NA	CASSYVGGQGDGYTF	TGTGCCAGCAGTTACGTAGGGGGACAGGGGGATGGCTACACCTTC
TRBV7-9	TRBD2	TRBJ2-7	NA	CASSLAAGVSYEQYF	TGTGCCAGCAGCTTAGCAGCGGGGGTCTCCTACGAGCAGTACTTC
TRBV27	TRBD1	TRBJ2-7	NA	CASKDRGINEQYF	TGTGCCAGTAAGGACAGGGGAATCAACGAGCAGTACTTC
TRBV25-1	TRBD1	TRBJ2-7	once	CASRRDSEPPFTYEQYF	TGTGCCAGCAGAAGGGACAGTGAGCCTCCTTTCACCTACGAGCAGTACTTC
TRBV28	TRBD1	TRBJ2-3	once	CASSLRQGADTQYF	TGTGCCAGCAGCCTCCGACAGGGCGCAGATACGCAGTATTTT
TRBV18	NA	TRBJ2-5	NA	CASSPLQETQYF	TGTGCCAGCTCACCACTACAAGAGACCCAGTACTTC
TRBV4-1	NA	TRBJ2-7	NA	CASSQDEDGAGLYEQYF	TGCGCCAGCAGCCAGGACGAAGACGGGGCAGGGCTTTACGAGCAGTACTTC
TRBV5-1	NA	TRBJ1-1	NA	CASSGSGGFTEAFF	TGCGCCAGCAGCGGGAGCGGAGGGTTCACTGAAGCTTTCTTT
TRBV9	NA	TRBJ2-4	NA	CASSGLVAGDIQYF	TGTGCCAGCTCTGGCCTCGTGGCAGGGGACATTCAGTACTTC
TRBV6-1	NA	TRBJ1-1	NA	CASSLTPMNTEAFF	TGTGCCAGCAGCCTTACTCCCATGAACACTGAAGCTTTCTTT
TRBV10-2	NA	TRBJ1-1	NA	CASRGGGTEAFF	TGCGCCAGCAGGGGGGGAGGGACTGAAGCTTTCTTT
TRBV6-5	NA	TRBJ1-1	few	CASSYRINTEAFF	TGTGCCAGCAGTTACCGGATAAACACTGAAGCTTTCTTT